A selection of T cell receptor beta chains follows, all from one sample in a study of blood T cells in healthy people across ages. TCRdb analysed the 5' RACE reads with MiXCR anew, one entry per CDR3 protein. The sample lists about 1 million distinct CDR3 sequences, roughly 45% occurring once. Sequences were obtained from blood. These receptors originate from a woman aged 55-69 years in good health. The CDR3 runs from the conserved cysteine through the conserved F or W. Fields, in order: V gene, CDR3 length, J gene, clone size, D gene, CDR3 protein, CDR3 DNA. A D gene is named only where the DNA matches it firmly. The size field is filled for only some rows; it gives once, few, many or a size class.

TRBV4-2,16,TRBJ2-7,few,TRBD2,CASSQGRASGTYEQYF,TGTGCCAGCAGCCAAGGGAGGGCTAGCGGTACCTACGAGCAGTACTTC
TRBV10-3,14,TRBJ2-1,-,-,CAITAAVELHEQFF,TGTGCCATCACTGCAGCGGTCGAACTCCATGAGCAGTTCTTC
TRBV29-1,12,TRBJ2-5,-,TRBD1,CSTQTGVETQYF,TGCAGCACCCAGACAGGGGTGGAGACCCAGTACTTC
TRBV6-6,13,TRBJ2-1,-,TRBD1,CASSYETGDEQFF,TGTGCCAGCAGTTATGAGACAGGGGATGAGCAGTTCTTC
TRBV11-2,16,TRBJ2-1,-,-,CASSFQKGLTANEQFF,TGTGCCAGCAGCTTCCAAAAGGGATTGACGGCCAATGAGCAGTTCTTC
TRBV20-1,13,TRBJ2-1,-,TRBD2,CSARDLSGNELFF,TGCAGTGCTAGAGATCTTAGCGGGAATGAGCTGTTCTTC
TRBV5-6,16,TRBJ2-3,-,-,CASSLGAAASTDTQYF,TGCGCCAGCAGCTTGGGGGCAGCGGCTAGCACAGATACGCAGTATTTT
TRBV27,16,TRBJ2-7,-,-,CASSSPAASSYNEQYF,TGTGCCAGCAGTTCGCCAGCGGCTAGCTCCTACAATGAGCAGTACTTC
TRBV29-1,15,TRBJ2-5,-,-,CSSPAGISLQETQYF,TGCAGCTCCCCCGCGGGAATATCCCTCCAAGAGACCCAGTACTTC
TRBV27,11,TRBJ2-1,-,-,CASSFDGEQFF,TGTGCCAGCAGTTTCGACGGGGAGCAGTTCTTC
TRBV20-1,14,TRBJ2-2,-,-,CSASTPATRGELFF,TGCAGTGCTAGTACTCCAGCGACGAGAGGGGAGCTGTTTTTT
TRBV6-6,12,TRBJ2-3,few,TRBD2,CATGLAPDTQYF,TGTGCCACCGGACTAGCGCCCGATACGCAGTATTTT
TRBV6-2/TRBV6-3,14,TRBJ2-5,-,TRBD1,CASSQTGPKGTQYF,TGTGCCAGCAGTCAGACAGGGCCAAAAGGGACCCAGTACTTC
TRBV7-2,14,TRBJ2-5,-,TRBD2,CASSLGLAIGEQYF,TGTGCCAGCAGCTTAGGACTAGCGATCGGTGAGCAGTACTTC